Here is one TCR beta chain with its context. The antigen remains undetermined. This entry comes from a study of cytomegalovirus exposure and HLA in healthy donors. Whole-study results and caveats: Later, TCR association rates were found to vary by HLA locus, highest for DRB1 and lowest for HLA-C. Presence/absence analyses assumed roughly uniform sequencing depth across donors, which may not hold.

This PCR relied on a set of 60 Vbeta primers and 13 Jbeta primers. The table came from immunoSEQ multiplex PCR; TCRdb's copy has only in-frame clones and leaves some out. This sample has tens of thousands of clones, with about 73% found just once. The CDR3 runs 13 residues. V shed 5 bases and J shed 7 bases, with 12 bases lying between them. Germline V CDR1 and CDR2: GTSNPN, SVGIG (reference sequence). The J gene is TRBJ1-6, the V gene TRBV30; perhaps TRBD1 as D (6 bases). The material sequenced was PBMCs. The sequence came from a woman aged 40 to 49 in good health and CMV-seropositive. The CDR3 coding sequence is TGTGCCTGGGCGGGGGCAGGGAATTCACCCCTCCACTTT. It is translated as CAWAGAGNSPLHF.